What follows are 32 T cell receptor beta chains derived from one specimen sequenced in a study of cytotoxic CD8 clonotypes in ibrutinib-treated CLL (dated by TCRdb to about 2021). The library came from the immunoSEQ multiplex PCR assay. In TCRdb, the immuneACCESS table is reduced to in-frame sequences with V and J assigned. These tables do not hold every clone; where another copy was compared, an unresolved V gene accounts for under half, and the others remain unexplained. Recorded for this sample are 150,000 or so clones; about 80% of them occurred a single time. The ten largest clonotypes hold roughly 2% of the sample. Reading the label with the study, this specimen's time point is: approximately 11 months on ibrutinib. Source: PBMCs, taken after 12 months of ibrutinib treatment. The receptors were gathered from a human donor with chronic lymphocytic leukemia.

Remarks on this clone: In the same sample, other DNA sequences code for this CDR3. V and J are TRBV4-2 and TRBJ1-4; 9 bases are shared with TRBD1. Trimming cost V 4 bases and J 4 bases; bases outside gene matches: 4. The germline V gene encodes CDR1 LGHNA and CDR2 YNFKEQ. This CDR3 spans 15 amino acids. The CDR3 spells CASSPPGQGNEKLFF. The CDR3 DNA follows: TGTGCCAGCAGCCCGCCGGGACAGGGTAATGAAAAACTGTTTTTT.

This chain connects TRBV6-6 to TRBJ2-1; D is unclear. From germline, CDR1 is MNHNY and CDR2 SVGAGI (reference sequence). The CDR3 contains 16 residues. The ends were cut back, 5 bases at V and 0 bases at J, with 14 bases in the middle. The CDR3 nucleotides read TGTGCCAGCAGTGGCACGAGGCATAGCTCCTACAATGAGCAGTTCTTC. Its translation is CASSGTRHSSYNEQFF.

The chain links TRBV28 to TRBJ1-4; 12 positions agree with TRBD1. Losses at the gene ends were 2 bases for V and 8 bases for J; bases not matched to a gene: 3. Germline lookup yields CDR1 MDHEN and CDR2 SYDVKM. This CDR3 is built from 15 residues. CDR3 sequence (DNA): TGTGCCAGCAGTTTAGGGGACAGGGGGCTGGAAAAACTGTTTTTT. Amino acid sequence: CASSLGDRGLEKLFF.

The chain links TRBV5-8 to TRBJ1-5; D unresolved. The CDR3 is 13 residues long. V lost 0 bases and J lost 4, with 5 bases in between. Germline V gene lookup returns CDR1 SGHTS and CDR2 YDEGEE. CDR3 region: CASSLVGNQPQHF. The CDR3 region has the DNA TGTGCCAGCAGCTTGGTTGGAAATCAGCCCCAGCATTTT.

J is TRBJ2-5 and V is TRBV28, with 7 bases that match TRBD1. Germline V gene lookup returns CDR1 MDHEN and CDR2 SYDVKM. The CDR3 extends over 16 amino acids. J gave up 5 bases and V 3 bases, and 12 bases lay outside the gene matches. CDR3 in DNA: TGTGCCAGCAGTTTCCCCGGGCCCGGGACAGAGGAGACCCAGTACTTC. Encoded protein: CASSFPGPGTEETQYF.

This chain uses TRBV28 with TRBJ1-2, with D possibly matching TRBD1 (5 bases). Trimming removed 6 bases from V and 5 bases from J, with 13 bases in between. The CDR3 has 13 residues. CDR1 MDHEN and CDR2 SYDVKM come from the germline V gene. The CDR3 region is CASRKTDLYGYTF. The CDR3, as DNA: TGTGCCAGCAGAAAGACAGACCTATATGGCTACACCTTC.

CDR3 sequence: CASLPRFGGRYNEQFF. The CDR3 DNA reads TGTGCCAGCCTCCCTCGGTTCGGGGGCCGCTACAATGAGCAGTTCTTC. The rearrangement links TRBV27 to TRBJ2-1; D might be TRBD1 or TRBD2, each matching 6 bases. The CDR3 sequence is 16 residues long. Trimming removed 8 bases at V and 3 bases at J, with 20 bases between. Germline assignment: CDR1 MNHEY and CDR2 SMNVEV (reference sequence).

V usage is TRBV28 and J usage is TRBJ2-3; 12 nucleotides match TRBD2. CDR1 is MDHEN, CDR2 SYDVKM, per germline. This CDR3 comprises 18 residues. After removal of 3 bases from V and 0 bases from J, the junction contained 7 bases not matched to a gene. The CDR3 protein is CASSFSTSGGSSTDTQYF. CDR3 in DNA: TGTGCCAGCAGTTTTTCGACTAGCGGGGGATCTAGCACAGATACGCAGTATTTT.

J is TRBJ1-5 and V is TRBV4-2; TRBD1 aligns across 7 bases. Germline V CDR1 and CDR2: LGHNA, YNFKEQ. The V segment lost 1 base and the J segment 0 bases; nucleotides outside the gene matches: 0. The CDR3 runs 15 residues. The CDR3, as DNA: TGTGCCAGCAGCCAAGGGGACAGTAGCAATCAGCCCCAGCATTTT. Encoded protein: CASSQGDSSNQPQHF.

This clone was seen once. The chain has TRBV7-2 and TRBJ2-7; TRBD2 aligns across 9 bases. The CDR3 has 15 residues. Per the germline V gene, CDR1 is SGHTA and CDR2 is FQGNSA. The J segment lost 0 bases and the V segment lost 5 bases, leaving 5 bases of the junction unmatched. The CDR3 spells CASSVRTSDSYEQYF. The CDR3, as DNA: TGTGCCAGCAGCGTTAGGACTAGCGACTCCTACGAGCAGTACTTC. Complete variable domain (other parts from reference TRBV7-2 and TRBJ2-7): GAGVSQSPSNKVTEKGKDVELRCDPISGHTALYWYRQSLGQGLEFLIYFQGNSAPDKSGLPSDRFSAERTGGSVSTLTIQRTQQEDSAVYLCASSVRTSDSYEQYFGPGTRLTVT.

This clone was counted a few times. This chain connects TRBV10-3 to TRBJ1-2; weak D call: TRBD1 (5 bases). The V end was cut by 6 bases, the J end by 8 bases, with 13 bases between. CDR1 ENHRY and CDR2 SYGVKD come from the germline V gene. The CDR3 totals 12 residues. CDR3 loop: CAISGRGLGYTF. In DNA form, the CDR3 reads TGTGCCATCAGCGGTCGGGGCCTGGGCTACACCTTC.

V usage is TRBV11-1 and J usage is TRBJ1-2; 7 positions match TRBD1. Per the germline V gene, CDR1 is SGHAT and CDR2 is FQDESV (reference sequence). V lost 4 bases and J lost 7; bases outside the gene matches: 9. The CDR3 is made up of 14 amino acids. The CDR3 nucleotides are TGTGCCAGCAGCTCCGACGGACAGGCCAGTGGCTACACCTTC. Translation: CASSSDGQASGYTF.

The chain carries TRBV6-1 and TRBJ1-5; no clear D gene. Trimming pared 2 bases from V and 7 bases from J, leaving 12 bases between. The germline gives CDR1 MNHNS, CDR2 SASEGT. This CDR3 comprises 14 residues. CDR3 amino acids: CASSESGTVQPQHF. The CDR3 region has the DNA TGTGCCAGCAGTGAAAGCGGTACCGTCCAGCCCCAGCATTTT.

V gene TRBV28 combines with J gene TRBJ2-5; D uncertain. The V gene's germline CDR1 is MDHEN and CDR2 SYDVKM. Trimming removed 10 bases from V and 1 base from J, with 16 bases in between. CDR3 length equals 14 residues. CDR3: CATGRPRPQETQYF. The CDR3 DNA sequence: TGTGCCACAGGCCGGCCCAGGCCCCAAGAGACCCAGTACTTC.

The CDR3 spells CASSQYVVGPYNEQFF. The CDR3 coding sequence is TGTGCCAGCAGCCAATACGTCGTGGGCCCCTACAATGAGCAGTTCTTC. The J gene is TRBJ2-1, the V gene TRBV7-8; D uncertain. Per the germline V gene, CDR1 is SGHVS and CDR2 is FQNEAQ. V gave up 5 bases and J gave up 2 bases, with 16 bases separating them. The CDR3 contains 16 residues.

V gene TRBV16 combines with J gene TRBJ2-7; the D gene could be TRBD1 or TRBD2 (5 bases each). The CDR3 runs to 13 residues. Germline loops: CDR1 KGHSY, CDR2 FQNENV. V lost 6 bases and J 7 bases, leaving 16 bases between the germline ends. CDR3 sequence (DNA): TGTGCCAGCAGTCGCGCAGGGTCGGGAGAGCAGTACTTC. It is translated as CASSRAGSGEQYF. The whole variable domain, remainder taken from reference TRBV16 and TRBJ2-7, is GEEVAQTPKHLVRGEGQKAKLYCAPIKGHSYVFWYQQVLKNEFKFLISFQNENVFDETGMPKERFSAKCLPNSPCSLEIQATKLEDSAVYFCASSRAGSGEQYFGPGTRLTVT.

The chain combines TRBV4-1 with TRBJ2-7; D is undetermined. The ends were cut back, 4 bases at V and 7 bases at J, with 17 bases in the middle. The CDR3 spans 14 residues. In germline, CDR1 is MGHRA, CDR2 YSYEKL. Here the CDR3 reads CASSLGRLFEEQYF. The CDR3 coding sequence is TGCGCCAGCAGCCTCGGCCGGCTTTTCGAAGAGCAGTACTTC.

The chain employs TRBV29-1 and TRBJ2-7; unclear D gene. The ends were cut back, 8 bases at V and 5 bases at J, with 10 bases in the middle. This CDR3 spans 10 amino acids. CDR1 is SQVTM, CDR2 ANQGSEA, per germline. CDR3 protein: CSLCRHEQYF. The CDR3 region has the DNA TGCAGCCTCTGTCGACACGAGCAGTACTTC.

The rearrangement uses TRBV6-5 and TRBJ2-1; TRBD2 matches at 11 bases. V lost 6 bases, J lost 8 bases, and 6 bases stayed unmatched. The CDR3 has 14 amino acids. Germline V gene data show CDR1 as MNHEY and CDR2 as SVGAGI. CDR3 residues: CASRNSGGAYEQFF. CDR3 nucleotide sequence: TGTGCCAGCAGAAATAGCGGGGGGGCCTATGAGCAGTTCTTC.

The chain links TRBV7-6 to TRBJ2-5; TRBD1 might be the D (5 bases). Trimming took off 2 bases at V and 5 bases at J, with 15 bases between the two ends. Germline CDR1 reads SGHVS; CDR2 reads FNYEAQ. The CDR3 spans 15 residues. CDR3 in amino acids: CASSLSPQGAETQYF. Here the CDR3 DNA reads TGTGCCAGCAGCTTATCGCCCCAGGGTGCGGAGACCCAGTACTTC.

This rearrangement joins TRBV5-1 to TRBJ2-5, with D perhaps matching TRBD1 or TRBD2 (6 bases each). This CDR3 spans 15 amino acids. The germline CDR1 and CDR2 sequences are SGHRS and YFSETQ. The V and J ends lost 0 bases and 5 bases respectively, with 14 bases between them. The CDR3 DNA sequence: TGCGCCAGCAGCTTGGCCTTAGGGGGGCAGGAGACCCAGTACTTC. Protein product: CASSLALGGQETQYF.

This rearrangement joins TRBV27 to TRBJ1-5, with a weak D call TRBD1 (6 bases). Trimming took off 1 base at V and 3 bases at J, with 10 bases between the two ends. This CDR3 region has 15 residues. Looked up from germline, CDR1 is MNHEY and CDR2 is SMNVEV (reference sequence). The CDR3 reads CASSLYGGANQPQHF. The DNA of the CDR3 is TGTGCCAGCAGTTTATACGGGGGGGCCAATCAGCCCCAGCATTTT.

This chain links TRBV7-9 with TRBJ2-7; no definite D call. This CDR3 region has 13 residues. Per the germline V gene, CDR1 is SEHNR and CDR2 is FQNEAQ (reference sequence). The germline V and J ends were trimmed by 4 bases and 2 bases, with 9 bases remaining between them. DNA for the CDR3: TGTGCCAGCAGCTCGGCTGGGCCCTACGAGCAGTACTTC. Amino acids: CASSSAGPYEQYF.

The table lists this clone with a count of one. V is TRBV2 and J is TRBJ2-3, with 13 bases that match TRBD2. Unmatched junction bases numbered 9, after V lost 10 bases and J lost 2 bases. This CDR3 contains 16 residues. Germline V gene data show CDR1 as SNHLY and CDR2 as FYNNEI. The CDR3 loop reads CAIGLAGAPITDTQYF. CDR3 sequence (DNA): TGTGCCATAGGACTAGCGGGAGCCCCTATCACAGATACGCAGTATTTT.

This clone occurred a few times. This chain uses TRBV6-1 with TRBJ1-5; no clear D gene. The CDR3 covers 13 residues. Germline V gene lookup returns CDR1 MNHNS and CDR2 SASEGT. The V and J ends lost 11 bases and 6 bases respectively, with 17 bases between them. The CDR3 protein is CAGNMQSGQPQHF. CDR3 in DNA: TGTGCCGGAAACATGCAGTCGGGTCAGCCCCAGCATTTT.

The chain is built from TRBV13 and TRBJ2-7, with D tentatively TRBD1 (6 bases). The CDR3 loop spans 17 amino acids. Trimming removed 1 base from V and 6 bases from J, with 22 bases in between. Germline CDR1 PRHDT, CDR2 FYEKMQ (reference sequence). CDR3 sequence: CASSLVDIAGVVSEQYF. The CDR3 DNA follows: TGTGCCAGCAGCTTAGTCGATATTGCAGGGGTTGTCAGCGAGCAGTACTTC. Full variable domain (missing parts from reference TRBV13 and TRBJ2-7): AAGVIQSPRHLIKEKRETATLKCYPIPRHDTVYWYQQGPGQDPQFLISFYEKMQSDKGSIPDRFSAQQFSDYHSELNMSSLELGDSALYFCASSLVDIAGVVSEQYFGPGTRLTVT.

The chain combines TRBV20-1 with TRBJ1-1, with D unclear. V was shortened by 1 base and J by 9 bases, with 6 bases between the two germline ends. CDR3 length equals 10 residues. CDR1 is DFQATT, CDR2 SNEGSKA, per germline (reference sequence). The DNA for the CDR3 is TGCAGTGCTAGAGTGGCGCAAGCTTTCTTT. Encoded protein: CSARVAQAFF.

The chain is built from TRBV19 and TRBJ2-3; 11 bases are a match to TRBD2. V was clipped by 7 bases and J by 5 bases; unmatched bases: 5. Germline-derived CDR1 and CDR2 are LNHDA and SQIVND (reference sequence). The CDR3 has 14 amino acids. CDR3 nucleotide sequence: TGTGCCAGTATCCCTAGCGGGAGGCAAGATACGCAGTATTTT. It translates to CASIPSGRQDTQYF.

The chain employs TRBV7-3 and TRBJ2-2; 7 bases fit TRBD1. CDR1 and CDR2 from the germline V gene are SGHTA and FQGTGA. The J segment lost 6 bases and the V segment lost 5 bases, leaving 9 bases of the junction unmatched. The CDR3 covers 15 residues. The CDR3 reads CASSHRGLVPGELFF. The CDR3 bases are TGTGCCAGCAGCCACAGGGGATTGGTCCCCGGGGAGCTGTTTTTT.

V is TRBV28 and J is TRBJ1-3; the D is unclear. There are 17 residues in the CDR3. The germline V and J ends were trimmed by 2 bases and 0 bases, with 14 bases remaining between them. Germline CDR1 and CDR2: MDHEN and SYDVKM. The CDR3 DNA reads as TGTGCCAGCAGTTTACCCCGCGGAAGGACCTCTGGAAACACCATATATTTT. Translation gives CASSLPRGRTSGNTIYF.

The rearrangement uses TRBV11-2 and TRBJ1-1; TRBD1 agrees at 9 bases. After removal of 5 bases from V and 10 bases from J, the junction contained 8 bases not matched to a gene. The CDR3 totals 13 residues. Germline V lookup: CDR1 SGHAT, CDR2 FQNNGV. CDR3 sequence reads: CASSPGTGLVAFF. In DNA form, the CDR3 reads TGTGCCAGCAGCCCGGGGACAGGGCTGGTAGCTTTCTTT.

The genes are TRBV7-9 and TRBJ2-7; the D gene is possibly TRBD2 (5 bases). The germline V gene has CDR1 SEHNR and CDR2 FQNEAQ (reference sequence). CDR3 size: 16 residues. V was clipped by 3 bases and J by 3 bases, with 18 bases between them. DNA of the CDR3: TGTGCCAGCAGCTTCTCTTCGGAGGACCTTAACTACGAGCAGTACTTC. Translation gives CASSFSSEDLNYEQYF.